The 6 T cell receptor beta chains presented below share a single source sample, sequenced in a study of cytomegalovirus exposure and HLA in healthy donors. The PCR employed 60 Vbeta primers together with 13 Jbeta primers. The repertoire was sequenced with immunoSEQ multiplex PCR; TCRdb's copy has only in-frame clones and lacks some. Among 130,000 or so clones listed, 80% to 85% were seen once. The specimen sequenced was PBMCs. Receptor source: a man in his thirties or forties in good health and CMV-seronegative.

A single count supports this clone. The rearrangement joins TRBV18 to TRBJ1-1, with a tentative D call TRBD1 (5 bases). CDR1 is KGHSH and CDR2 is LQKENI in the germline V gene. V was pared by 0 bases and J by 7 bases, with 18 bases between. This CDR3 is built from 16 residues. CDR3 nucleotide sequence: TGTGCCAGCTCACCACCTATGCCGGCAGGGTTGGTTGAAGCTTTCTTT. Protein sequence: CASSPPMPAGLVEAFF.

DNA of the CDR3: TGCGCCAGCAGCTTGAACCCTAGCGGGGCGCTATCCTACGAGCAGTACTTC. Residues: CASSLNPSGALSYEQYF. The V call is TRBV5-1, the J call TRBJ2-5; 9 nucleotides match TRBD2. TRBJ2-7 explains the end of the DNA better; the J call may be wrong. CDR1 is SGHRS and CDR2 is YFSETQ in the germline V gene. The CDR3 loop spans 17 amino acids.

J is TRBJ2-1 and V is TRBV5-4; 12 nucleotides match TRBD2. Per germline, CDR1 SGHNT and CDR2 YYREEE (reference sequence). Germline trimming cut 0 bases from V and 8 bases from J; bases unmatched to any gene: 6. The CDR3 totals 16 residues. The CDR3: CASSLGLAGGSDEQFF. The CDR3 DNA reads as TGTGCCAGCAGCTTGGGTCTAGCGGGGGGGTCCGATGAGCAGTTCTTC.

The CDR3 loop reads CASSPRTGGPGELFF. In DNA form, the CDR3 reads TGTGCCAGCAGCCCAAGGACAGGGGGTCCCGGGGAGCTGTTTTTT. The chain uses TRBV2 and TRBJ2-2, with 10 bases fitting TRBD1. Germline assignment: CDR1 SNHLY and CDR2 FYNNEI. This CDR3 is built from 15 residues. The V gene end was trimmed by 6 bases and the J gene end by 6 bases; junction bases not matched to a gene: 7.

The chain links TRBV11-2 to TRBJ2-7; the match to TRBD1 covers 8 bases. V shed 1 base, J shed 6 bases, and the junction held 11 bases outside the gene matches. CDR1 SGHAT and CDR2 FQNNGV come from the germline V gene. This CDR3 has 16 amino acids. In nucleotides, the CDR3 is TGTGCCAGCAGCTTAGGGCAGGGGGCTGTGGTTGTCGAGCAGTACTTC. Translating it yields CASSLGQGAVVVEQYF. The whole variable domain, filled in from reference TRBV11-2 and TRBJ2-7, reads EAGVAQSPRYKIIEKRQSVAFWCNPISGHATLYWYQQILGQGPKLLIQFQNNGVVDDSQLPKDRFSAERLKGVDSTLKIQPAKLEDSAVYLCASSLGQGAVVVEQYFGPGTRLTVT.

The rearrangement joins TRBV15 to TRBJ2-7; D perhaps matches TRBD2 (5 bases). V was trimmed by 0 bases and J by 2 bases, leaving 8 bases between them. The CDR3 has 14 amino acids. Germline-derived CDR1 and CDR2 are LNHNV and YYDKDF (reference sequence). CDR3 DNA: TGTGCCACCAGCAGAGACCCGGGAACCTACGAGCAGTACTTC. Protein: CATSRDPGTYEQYF. Combining the CDR3 with reference TRBV15 and TRBJ2-7 gives the whole variable domain DAMVIQNPRYQVTQFGKPVTLSCSQTLNHNVMYWYQQKSSQAPKLLFHYYDKDFNNEADTPDNFQSRRPNTSFCFLDIRSPGLGDTAMYLCATSRDPGTYEQYFGPGTRLTVT.